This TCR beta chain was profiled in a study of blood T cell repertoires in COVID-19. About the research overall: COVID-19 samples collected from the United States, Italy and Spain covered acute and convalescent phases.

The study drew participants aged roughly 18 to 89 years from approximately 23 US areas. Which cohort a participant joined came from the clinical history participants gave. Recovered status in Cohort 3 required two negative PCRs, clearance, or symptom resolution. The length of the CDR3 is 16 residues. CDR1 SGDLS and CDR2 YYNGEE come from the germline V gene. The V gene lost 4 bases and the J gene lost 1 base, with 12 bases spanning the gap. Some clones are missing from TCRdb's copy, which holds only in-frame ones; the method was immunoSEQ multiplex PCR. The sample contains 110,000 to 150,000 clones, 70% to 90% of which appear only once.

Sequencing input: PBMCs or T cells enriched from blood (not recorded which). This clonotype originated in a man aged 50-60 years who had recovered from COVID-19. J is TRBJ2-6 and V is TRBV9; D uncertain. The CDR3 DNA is TGTGCCAGCAGCCCCCTAAAGTCGTCTGGGGCCAACGTCCTGACTTTC. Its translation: CASSPLKSSGANVLTF.